The 11 T cell receptor beta chains in this list originate from one sample, sequenced in a study of shared clonotypes between healthy human individuals. The repertoire was sequenced with immunoSEQ multiplex PCR; TCRdb's copy has only in-frame clones and lacks some. This sample yields roughly 2.5 million clones, of which around nine tenths are seen a single time; roughly 0.15% belongs to the top ten. The sequencing input was naive CD4+ T cells sorted from blood. Subset meaning: CD45RA+ positively selected. The receptors derive from a man between 18 and 29 years old in good health.

The V call is TRBV5-4, the J call TRBJ1-1; 9 bases are a match to TRBD1. Trimming removed 4 bases from V and 1 base from J; junction bases left unmatched: 5. CDR3 length: 15 residues. CDR1 and CDR2 (germline): SGHNT, YYREEE (reference sequence). CDR3: CASSGGGQGNTEAFF. The CDR3 coding sequence is TGTGCCAGCAGCGGAGGGGGACAGGGGAACACTGAAGCTTTCTTT.

V and J are TRBV2 and TRBJ2-5, with a tentative D call TRBD2 (6 bases). Trimming cost V 5 bases and J 4 bases, with 14 bases left between them. The germline V gene has CDR1 SNHLY and CDR2 FYNNEI. This CDR3 contains 14 residues. CDR3 DNA sequence: TGTGCCAGCAGTCGGGAGTACCAATCAGAGACCCAGTACTTC. Translating gives CASSREYQSETQYF.

The CDR3 loop reads CAWGRLAPSTDTQYF. For the CDR3, the DNA is TGTGCCTGGGGGAGACTAGCGCCGAGCACAGATACGCAGTATTTT. This chain joins TRBV30 and TRBJ2-3; 8 bases are shared with TRBD2. Germline-derived CDR1 and CDR2 are GTSNPN and SVGIG (reference sequence). The CDR3 runs 15 residues. Trimming cost V 5 bases and J 0 bases; bases outside gene matches: 7.

This sequence joins TRBV10-3 and TRBJ1-5; weak D call: TRBD1 (5 bases). This CDR3 has 15 amino acids. The V gene's germline CDR1 is ENHRY and CDR2 SYGVKD. Trimming cost V 0 bases and J 4 bases, with 10 bases left between them. The CDR3 coding sequence is TGTGCCATCAGTGAGTCACTGAGGGGAAATCAGCCCCAGCATTTT. Translating gives CAISESLRGNQPQHF.

V gene TRBV7-5 combines with J gene TRBJ2-5; whether TRBD1, the table's D call, matches the DNA was not checked. TRBV7-5 is marked as a pseudogene. The CDR3 extends over 15 amino acids. CDR3 DNA sequence: TGTGCCAGAAGCTTAGGGCAGGGGGCTCGAGAGACCCAGTACTTC. Its protein product is CARSLGQGARETQYF.

CDR3: CASSPPHRGLLQETQYF. The CDR3 DNA follows: TGTGCCAGCAGCCCCCCCCACCGGGGGCTCTTACAAGAGACCCAGTACTTC. The genes are TRBV14 and TRBJ2-5; D may correspond to TRBD1 or TRBD2 (6 bases each). The germline V and J ends were trimmed by 4 bases and 2 bases, with 20 bases remaining between them. The CDR3 extends over 17 amino acids. Germline-derived CDR1 and CDR2 are SGHDN and FVKESK.

The genes are TRBV7-2 and TRBJ2-1; maybe TRBD1 (5 bases). V lost 5 bases and J lost 1, with 15 bases in between. Germline V gene lookup returns CDR1 SGHTA and CDR2 FQGNSA. There are 16 residues in the CDR3. CDR3 sequence: CASSPGVKGSYNEQFF. CDR3 DNA: TGTGCCAGCAGCCCCGGCGTCAAGGGGTCCTACAATGAGCAGTTCTTC.

This chain connects TRBV2 to TRBJ1-5; D uncertain. Trimming shortened V by 3 bases and J by 9 bases, and 6 bases separated the two germline ends. The germline V gene encodes CDR1 SNHLY and CDR2 FYNNEI. This CDR3 contains 11 residues. As DNA, the CDR3 is TGTGCCAGCAGTGACATCGGGCCCCAGCATTTT. Translated, it gives CASSDIGPQHF.

V is TRBV25-1 and J is TRBJ2-5; 7 bases fit TRBD2. Trimming took 5 bases from V and 9 from J; bases not matched to a gene: 18. Germline V lookup: CDR1 MGHDK, CDR2 SYGVNS. This CDR3 is built from 16 residues. CDR3 bases: TGTGCCAGCAGTCAAATCCGACCCGTGGCGGGGGAGGCCCAGTACTTC. Amino acid sequence: CASSQIRPVAGEAQYF.

The chain couples TRBV6-6 to TRBJ2-7, with 11 bases aligning to TRBD2. The CDR3 sequence is 15 residues long. The ends lost 4 bases at V and 6 bases at J; junction bases unmatched: 8. Germline CDR1 is MNHNY and CDR2 is SVGAGI (reference sequence). CDR3 loop: CASSSLAGDRIEQYF. The CDR3 coding sequence is TGTGCCAGCAGTTCACTAGCGGGGGACCGGATCGAGCAGTACTTC.

This rearrangement joins TRBV4-2 to TRBJ2-1, with 10 bases that match TRBD2. Germline CDR1 is LGHNA and CDR2 is YNFKEQ. V shed 4 bases, J shed 5 bases, and the junction held 17 bases outside the gene matches. This CDR3 contains 19 residues. The CDR3 loop is CASSLGSSLAGEPDNEQFF. The CDR3, as DNA: TGTGCCAGCAGCCTTGGGTCATCGCTAGCGGGGGAACCTGACAATGAGCAGTTCTTC.